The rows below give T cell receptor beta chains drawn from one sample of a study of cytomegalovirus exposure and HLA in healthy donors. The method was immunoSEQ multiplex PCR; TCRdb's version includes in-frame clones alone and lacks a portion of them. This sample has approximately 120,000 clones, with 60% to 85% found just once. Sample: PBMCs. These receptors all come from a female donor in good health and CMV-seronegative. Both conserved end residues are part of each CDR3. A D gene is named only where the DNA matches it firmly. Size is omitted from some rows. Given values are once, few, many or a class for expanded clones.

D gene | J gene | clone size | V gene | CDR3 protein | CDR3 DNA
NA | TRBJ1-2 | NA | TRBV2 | CASSAGPGGGIYGYTF | TGTGCCAGCAGCGCAGGCCCGGGGGGGGGTATCTATGGCTACACCTTC
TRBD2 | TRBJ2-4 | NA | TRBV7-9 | CASSPAEAGGRNIQYF | TGTGCCAGCAGCCCAGCCGAGGCGGGGGGGCGAAACATTCAGTACTTC
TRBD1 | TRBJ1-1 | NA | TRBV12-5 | CASGLPHQGGNTEAFF | TGTGCTAGTGGTTTGCCTCATCAGGGGGGAAACACTGAAGCTTTCTTT
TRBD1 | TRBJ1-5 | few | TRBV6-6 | CASSYSTQGAGQPQHF | TGTGCCAGCAGTTACTCAACGCAGGGGGCAGGTCAGCCCCAGCATTTT
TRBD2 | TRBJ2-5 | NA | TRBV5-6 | CASSLLAGGAETQYF | TGTGCCAGCAGCTTGCTAGCGGGGGGAGCAGAGACCCAGTACTTC
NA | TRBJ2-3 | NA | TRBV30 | CAWSVLGRRAGADTQYF | TGTGCCTGGAGTGTACTAGGCAGGCGGGCAGGGGCAGATACGCAGTATTTT
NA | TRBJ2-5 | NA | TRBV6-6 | CASSLSLQETQYF | TGTGCCAGCAGTTTGAGCCTCCAAGAGACCCAGTACTTC
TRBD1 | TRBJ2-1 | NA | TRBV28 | CASISGTGGFSEQFF | TGTGCCAGCATTTCCGGGACAGGGGGCTTTAGTGAGCAGTTCTTC
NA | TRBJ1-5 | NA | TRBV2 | CASRSGGNSNQPQHF | TGTGCCAGCAGATCTGGCGGGAATAGCAATCAGCCCCAGCATTTT
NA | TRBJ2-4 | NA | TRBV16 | CASSHSPGHKNIQYF | TGTGCCAGCAGCCACTCCCCGGGACATAAAAACATTCAGTACTTC